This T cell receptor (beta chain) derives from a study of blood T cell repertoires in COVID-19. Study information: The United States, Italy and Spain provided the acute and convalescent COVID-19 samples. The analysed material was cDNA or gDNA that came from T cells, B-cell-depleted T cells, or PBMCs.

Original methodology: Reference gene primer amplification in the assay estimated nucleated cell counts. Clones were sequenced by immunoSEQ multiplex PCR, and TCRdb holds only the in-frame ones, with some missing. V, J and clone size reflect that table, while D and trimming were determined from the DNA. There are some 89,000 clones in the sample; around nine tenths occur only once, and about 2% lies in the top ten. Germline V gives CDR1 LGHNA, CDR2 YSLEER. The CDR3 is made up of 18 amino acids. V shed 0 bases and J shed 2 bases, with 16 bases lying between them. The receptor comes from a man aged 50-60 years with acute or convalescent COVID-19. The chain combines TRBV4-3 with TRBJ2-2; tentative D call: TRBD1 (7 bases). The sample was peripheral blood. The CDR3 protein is CASSQDRWQGGNTGELFF. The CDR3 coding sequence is TGCGCCAGCAGCCAAGATAGGTGGCAGGGGGGTAACACCGGGGAGCTGTTTTTT.